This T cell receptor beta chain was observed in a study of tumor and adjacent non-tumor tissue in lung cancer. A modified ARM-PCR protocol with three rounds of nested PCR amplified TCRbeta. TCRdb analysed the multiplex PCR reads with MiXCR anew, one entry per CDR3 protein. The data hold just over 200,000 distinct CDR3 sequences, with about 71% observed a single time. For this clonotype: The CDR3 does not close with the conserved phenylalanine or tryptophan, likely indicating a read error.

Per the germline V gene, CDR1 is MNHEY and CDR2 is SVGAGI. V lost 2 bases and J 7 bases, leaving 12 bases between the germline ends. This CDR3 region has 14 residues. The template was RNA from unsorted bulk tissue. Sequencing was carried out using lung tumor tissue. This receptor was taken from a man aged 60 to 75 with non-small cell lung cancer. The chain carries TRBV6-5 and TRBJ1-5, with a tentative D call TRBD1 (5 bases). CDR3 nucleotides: TGTGCCAGCAGTTACGGGGGGTCAGGGCAGCCCCAGCATCTC. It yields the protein CASSYGGSGQPQHL.